This T cell receptor beta chain was retrieved from a study of T cell repertoires in cytomegalovirus infection. Across the study: Signatures in public TCR beta sequences pointed to both CMV infection and matching HLA type.

Study-wide findings and caveats: The ex vivo response was dominated by HLA-C-restricted CMV-specific TCR beta clonotypes. Cumulated frequencies of public TCR beta families served to identify carriers of CMV plus the relevant HLA.

V was pared by 6 bases and J by 5 bases, with 5 bases of the junction left unmatched. CDR1 is MNHEY, CDR2 SVGAGI, per germline. The CDR3 covers 14 residues. TCRdb re-derived calls from the reads in MiXCR, one entry per CDR3 protein. The sample gives 500,000 or so distinct CDR3 sequences, approximately 15% of which show up once; approximately 24% is in the top ten. This clonotype was seen many times. Its antigen is still unknown. The sample was CD8+ T cells from PBMCs. The TCR comes from a human donor in good health (CMV status not recorded). Some clones in this sample may be carry-over from other donors' samples. The rearrangement uses TRBV6-5 and TRBJ2-3; 10 bases map to TRBD2. The CDR3 reads CASRPSGRKDTQYF. The CDR3 region has the DNA TGTGCCAGCAGACCTAGCGGGAGAAAAGATACGCAGTATTTT.